One sample yielded the 6 T cell receptor beta chains listed below, sequenced in a study of T cell clusters in autoimmune cytopenias (dated by TCRdb to between 2019 and 2020). For each sample, TRB amplification used about 0.25 ug of peripheral blood genomic DNA, equal to approximately 37,500 genome equivalents. TCRdb records Illumina MiSeq as the sequencer. TRB rearrangements were amplified by multiplex PCR following a touch-down protocol, with the TRB-A and TRB-B primer pools mixed in one tube. One entry per CDR3 protein sequence results from the TCRdb reprocessing of the reads, with DNA left out. The sample's table lists a count of about 6,100 distinct CDR3 sequences. The ten biggest clones cover roughly 7.1% of the sample. These data also formed part of another study, on T cell repertoires in aging, cancer and after chemotherapy.

What was sequenced was peripheral blood. The origin of the receptors is a human donor in good health.

By frequency, this clonotype registers medium-sized. CDR3 in amino acids: CASSPYGQSATDTQYF. V is TRBV18 and J is TRBJ2-3; TCRdb's D call, TRBD1, is unchecked because there is no DNA. The CDR3 is 16 residues long. From germline, CDR1 is KGHSH and CDR2 LQKENI.

This rearrangement joins TRBV20-1 to TRBJ2-1; TCRdb selects TRBD2, and the lack of DNA leaves this call unchecked. This CDR3 has 17 amino acids. Germline values: CDR1 DFQATT, CDR2 SNEGSKA (reference sequence). The CDR3: CSARDGDGTSGSNEQFF.

This clonotype ranks as medium-sized in terms of frequency. V is TRBV6-6 and J is TRBJ2-7. Germline V gives CDR1 MNHNY, CDR2 SVGAGI (reference sequence). The CDR3 is 13 residues long. CDR3 residues: CASSYLWSYEQYF.

Frequency places this clonotype as medium-sized. This chain links TRBV12-3 or TRBV12-4 with TRBJ2-7. The CDR3 covers 14 residues. The CDR3 loop reads CASSFRRDSYEQYF.

The CDR3 reads CASSPQDLGSGANVLTF. J is TRBJ2-6 and V is TRBV18. The V gene's germline CDR1 is KGHSH and CDR2 LQKENI. The CDR3 has 17 amino acids. Full variable domain (missing parts from reference TRBV18 and TRBJ2-6): NAGVMQNPRHLVRRRGQEARLRCSPMKGHSHVYWYRQLPEEGLKFMVYLQKENIIDESGMPKERFSAEFPKEGPSILRIQQVVRGDSAAYFCASSPQDLGSGANVLTFGAGSRLTVL.

Frequency places this clonotype as medium-sized. The gene calls are TRBV5-6 and TRBJ2-4; TCRdb indicates TRBD1, and absent DNA this call remains unverified. This CDR3 has 16 amino acids. Germline-derived CDR1 and CDR2 are SGHDT and YYEEEE. This CDR3 reads CASSSPRWSSTNIQYF.